These 9 T cell receptor beta chains came from one sample sequenced in a study of cytomegalovirus exposure and HLA in healthy donors. TCRdb keeps only in-frame clones here, not all; method: immunoSEQ multiplex PCR. The table has about 130,000 clones, 95% to 97% seen once. Sequenced sample: PBMCs. Source of these receptors: a man between 18 and 29 years old in good health and CMV-seronegative.

The rearrangement joins TRBV11-2 to TRBJ2-5; D remains ambiguous. The germline CDR1 and CDR2 sequences are SGHAT and FQNNGV. This CDR3 contains 15 residues. V shed 4 bases and J shed 0 bases, with 12 bases lying between them. Here the CDR3 reads CASSYELSHQETQYF. The CDR3 DNA is TGTGCCAGCAGCTACGAGCTGTCGCACCAAGAGACCCAGTACTTC.

This rearrangement joins TRBV28 to TRBJ2-7; maybe TRBD1 (6 bases). CDR1 is MDHEN, CDR2 SYDVKM, per germline. The CDR3 is made up of 14 amino acids. The V end was cut by 5 bases, the J end by 0 bases, with 11 bases between. The CDR3 reads CASSPYRASYEQYF. The DNA for the CDR3 is TGTGCCAGCAGTCCCTACAGGGCCTCCTACGAGCAGTACTTC.

The chain employs TRBV7-2 and TRBJ2-1; 7 bases align to TRBD2. The V gene end was trimmed by 4 bases and the J gene end by 0 bases; junction bases not matched to a gene: 15. This CDR3 is built from 19 residues. Germline assignment: CDR1 SGHTA and CDR2 FQGNSA. The CDR3 nucleotides are TGTGCCAGCAGCTCCCGAGGGGTAGCGGGTTGGGGCTCCTACAATGAGCAGTTCTTC. Protein: CASSSRGVAGWGSYNEQFF.

CDR3 amino acids: CASSLGRVDTGELFF. DNA of the CDR3: TGTGCCAGCAGCTTGGGGCGGGTAGACACCGGGGAGCTGTTTTTT. The gene calls are TRBV5-8 and TRBJ2-2, with D possibly TRBD2 on 5 matching bases. The CDR3 extends over 15 amino acids. Germline V gene data show CDR1 as SGHTS and CDR2 as YDEGEE. V was cut by 0 bases and J by 3 bases, with 9 bases left in between. The full variable domain, in which reference TRBV5-8 and TRBJ2-2 provide the parts outside the CDR3, is EAGVTQSPTHLIKTRGQQATLRCSPISGHTSVYWYQQALGLGLQFLLWYDEGEERNRGNFPPRFSGRQFPNYSSELNVNALELEDSALYLCASSLGRVDTGELFFGEGSRLTVL.

V gene TRBV5-1 combines with J gene TRBJ2-7, with 8 bases fitting TRBD2. CDR3 length: 15 amino acids. Unmatched junction bases numbered 4, after V lost 1 base and J lost 1 base. CDR1 is SGHRS, CDR2 YFSETQ, per germline. CDR3 in amino acids: CASSLMSSGSYEQYF. In DNA, the CDR3 is TGCGCCAGCAGCTTGATGTCTAGCGGGTCCTACGAGCAGTACTTC.

J is TRBJ1-2 and V is TRBV4-1; TRBD1 is a possible D gene (6 bases). V gave up 0 bases and J gave up 4 bases, with 18 bases separating them. The CDR3 consists of 17 residues. Germline-derived CDR1 and CDR2 are MGHRA and YSYEKL. This CDR3 reads CASSQDARTGFSYGYTF. The CDR3 DNA follows: TGCGCCAGCAGCCAAGACGCAAGAACAGGGTTTTCCTATGGCTACACCTTC.

This chain connects TRBV4-3 to TRBJ2-1, with 10 positions matching TRBD2. Germline V gives CDR1 LGHNA, CDR2 YSLEER. V dropped 3 bases and J dropped 4; count of bases not matched to a gene: 9. The CDR3 runs to 17 residues. CDR3 region: CASSQGSLAGEYNEQFF. In DNA form, the CDR3 reads TGCGCCAGCAGCCAGGGGTCCCTAGCGGGAGAGTACAATGAGCAGTTCTTC.

This rearrangement joins TRBV5-1 to TRBJ2-3; D ambiguous. V lost 1 base, J lost 0 bases, and 9 bases lay in between. This CDR3 has 15 residues. CDR1 SGHRS and CDR2 YFSETQ come from the germline V gene. Here the CDR3 reads CASSLRGASTDTQYF. CDR3 DNA: TGCGCCAGCAGCTTGAGAGGAGCTAGCACAGATACGCAGTATTTT.

The CDR3 region has the DNA TGTGCCAGCAGCTTAGACAGGTTGGGTGGCTACACCTTC. Its translation is CASSLDRLGGYTF. The V and J genes are TRBV7-6 and TRBJ1-2, with D perhaps TRBD1 (5 bases). This CDR3 comprises 13 residues. CDR1 is SGHVS and CDR2 is FNYEAQ in the germline V gene. V lost 1 base and J lost 7, with 10 bases in between.